A single sample is the source of the 18 T cell receptor beta chains below, sequenced in a study of T cells in Graves' hyperthyroidism and ophthalmopathy. From RNA transcripts, TCR beta CDR3 regions were amplified. HTBI primers were employed in a first-round RT-PCR of the TCR CDR3. A single record per CDR3 protein comes from TCRdb applying MiXCR to the multiplex PCR reads. The table records around 760,000 distinct CDR3 sequences, approximately 40% of them present only once. Specimen: blood. Receptors originate from a woman in her 40s with Graves' hyperthyroidism.

At least ten counts were recorded for this clonotype. The J gene is TRBJ1-2, the V gene TRBV7-2, with TRBD1 identical over 7 bases. The junction had 14 bases not matched to a gene; V was cut back by 5 bases and J by 8 bases. The CDR3 runs to 15 residues. Germline-derived CDR1 and CDR2 are SGHTA and FQGNSA. The CDR3 is CASSPIPWLGGGYTF. The CDR3 coding sequence is TGTGCCAGCAGCCCCATCCCCTGGTTAGGGGGCGGCTACACCTTC.

This clonotype was observed many times. The chain carries TRBV6-5 and TRBJ1-5, with 7 positions matching TRBD1. The V gene's germline CDR1 is MNHEY and CDR2 SVGAGI. The CDR3 extends over 15 amino acids. J lost 2 bases, V lost 6 bases, and 7 bases had no gene match. CDR3 DNA: TGTGCCAGCAGCCTGATCGGACAGGGCAATCAGCCCCAGCATTTT. It yields the protein CASSLIGQGNQPQHF.

This clonotype was recorded at least ten times. This chain connects TRBV7-9 to TRBJ1-2; maybe TRBD1 (5 bases). V lost 5 bases and J 5 bases, leaving 15 bases between the germline ends. Germline CDR1 SEHNR, CDR2 FQNEAQ (reference sequence). The CDR3 extends over 14 amino acids. The chain's CDR3 is CASSQAGTSYGYTF. The CDR3 nucleotides read TGTGCCAGCAGCCAAGCGGGGACCTCTTATGGCTACACCTTC.

The CDR3 is CASSVGRTEPSNYGYTF. The DNA for the CDR3 is TGTGCCAGCAGCGTAGGTCGGACAGAACCTTCTAACTATGGCTACACCTTC. The rearrangement joins TRBV9 to TRBJ1-2, with a possible D match to TRBD1 (6 bases). Trimming left V 0 bases short and J 0 bases short, with 15 bases between. The CDR3 length is 17 residues. The germline gives CDR1 SGDLS, CDR2 YYNGEE.

The V and J genes are TRBV5-6 and TRBJ1-1; D ambiguous. With 1 base removed from V and 1 base from J, the gap between germline ends came to 11 bases. Germline V gene data show CDR1 as SGHDT and CDR2 as YYEEEE. The CDR3 runs to 15 residues. CDR3 region: CASSLFSPGNTEAFF. DNA of the CDR3: TGTGCCAGCAGCTTGTTCTCCCCCGGGAACACTGAAGCTTTCTTT.

This clonotype was detected many times. The CDR3 DNA sequence: TGTGCCAGCAGACCCAGTAGACAACAGTACCAAGAGACCCAGTACTTC. This gives the protein CASRPSRQQYQETQYF. The chain has TRBV2 and TRBJ2-5; D not certain. CDR3 length equals 16 residues. Trimming left V 6 bases short and J 0 bases short, with 17 bases between. Looked up from germline, CDR1 is SNHLY and CDR2 is FYNNEI.

Written as DNA, the CDR3 is TGTGCCATCAAGGACAGGGTATATGAGCAGTTCTTC. Translated: CAIKDRVYEQFF. This chain connects TRBV10-3 to TRBJ2-7; the match to TRBD1 covers 8 bases. The J call may be incorrect, as the DNA end agrees better with TRBJ2-1. The CDR3 sequence is 12 residues long. Germline V CDR1 and CDR2: ENHRY, SYGVKD.

In this sample, this clonotype turned up many times. Sequence at one end of the junction differs from germline and may be a read error. The CDR3 sequence: CASSHTTGASNQPQHF. As DNA, the CDR3 is TGTGCTAGCAGCCATACGACAGGGGCCAGCAATCAGCCCCAGCATTTT. The rearrangement uses TRBV7-7 and TRBJ1-5, with 8 positions matching TRBD1. Germline V CDR1 and CDR2: SSHAT, FNYEAQ (reference sequence). The CDR3 loop spans 16 amino acids.

The CDR3 reads CSARALTGVGTEAFF. CDR3 DNA sequence: TGCAGTGCTAGAGCCCTGACAGGGGTCGGAACTGAAGCTTTCTTT. The rearrangement uses TRBV20-1 and TRBJ1-1, with 8 bases fitting TRBD1. CDR1 DFQATT and CDR2 SNEGSKA come from the germline V gene (reference sequence). The ends lost 1 base at V and 5 bases at J; junction bases unmatched: 9. The CDR3 has 15 amino acids.

This rearrangement joins TRBV19 to TRBJ1-2; tentatively, D is TRBD1 (5 bases). The CDR3 has 12 amino acids. V was shortened by 8 bases and J by 6 bases, with 13 bases between the two germline ends. Germline CDR1 and CDR2: LNHDA and SQIVND (reference sequence). The DNA of the CDR3 is TGTGCCAGTCAACGCAGGGCGGATGGCTACACCTTC. It translates to CASQRRADGYTF.

This clonotype was counted many times. V gene TRBV7-2 combines with J gene TRBJ2-7; no firm D call. V shed 2 bases and J shed 5 bases, with 10 bases lying between them. This CDR3 is built from 13 residues. Germline CDR1 is SGHTA and CDR2 is FQGNSA. CDR3 protein: CASSLMVGDEQYF. As DNA, the CDR3 is TGTGCCAGCAGCTTAATGGTTGGCGACGAGCAGTACTTC.

Notes on this clonotype: The junction differs from germline at one of its ends, possibly a read error. The chain carries TRBV11-2 and TRBJ1-2, with D unclear. The CDR3 has 11 amino acids. CDR1 is SGHAT, CDR2 FQNNGV, per germline. CDR3 loop: CASSQDRIYTF. CDR3 DNA: TGCGCCAGCAGCCAAGATAGGATCTACACCTTC. The variable domain in full, completed from reference TRBV11-2 and TRBJ1-2, reads EAGVAQSPRYKIIEKRQSVAFWCNPISGHATLYWYQQILGQGPKLLIQFQNNGVVDDSQLPKDRFSAERLKGVDSTLKIQPAKLEDSAVYLCASSQDRIYTFGSGTRLTVV.

This clonotype has at least ten counts. This rearrangement joins TRBV9 to TRBJ1-2; unclear D gene. Germline values: CDR1 SGDLS, CDR2 YYNGEE. The CDR3 covers 14 residues. The germline V and J ends were trimmed by 4 bases and 6 bases, with 16 bases remaining between them. The CDR3 spells CASSITTQSHGYTF. Written as DNA, the CDR3 is TGTGCCAGCAGCATAACGACTCAGTCCCATGGCTACACCTTC.

This clonotype has at least ten counts. The chain is built from TRBV7-3 and TRBJ1-2, with TRBD1 as a possible D gene (5 bases). The V end was cut by 5 bases, the J end by 3 bases, with 10 bases between. This CDR3 has 13 amino acids. From germline, CDR1 is SGHTA and CDR2 FQGTGA. Written as DNA, the CDR3 is TGTGCCAGCAGCCCCGACAGATACTATGGCTACACCTTC. Its protein is CASSPDRYYGYTF.

The chain recombines TRBV10-3 with TRBJ1-4, with no clear D. Per the germline V gene, CDR1 is ENHRY and CDR2 is SYGVKD. V lost 3 bases and J 8 bases, leaving 13 bases between the germline ends. The CDR3 spans 14 residues. CDR3 region: CAISDQVAREKLFF. The CDR3, as DNA: TGTGCCATCAGTGATCAGGTGGCAAGGGAAAAACTGTTTTTT.

This clonotype was counted between two and nine times. The chain is built from TRBV28 and TRBJ2-3; D is uncertain. V lost 5 bases and J 6 bases, leaving 6 bases between the germline ends. Per the germline V gene, CDR1 is MDHEN and CDR2 is SYDVKM. This CDR3 has 11 residues. In nucleotides, the CDR3 is TGTGCCAGCAGTAGATACGATACGCAGTATTTT. Translating gives CASSRYDTQYF.

The sample holds many counts of this clonotype. The CDR3 loop reads CASSTSGTQETQYF. DNA for the CDR3: TGTGCCAGTAGTACTAGCGGGACCCAAGAGACCCAGTACTTC. The V and J genes are TRBV19 and TRBJ2-5, with 9 bases matching TRBD2. CDR3 length: 14 residues. Germline V gives CDR1 LNHDA, CDR2 SQIVND (reference sequence). J lost 1 base, V lost 4 bases, and 1 base had no gene match.

J is TRBJ1-2 and V is TRBV7-2, with D possibly being TRBD1 (6 bases). Per germline, CDR1 SGHTA and CDR2 FQGNSA. Trimming took 4 bases from V and 7 from J, leaving 16 bases between them. This CDR3 is 14 amino acids long. The CDR3 sequence is CASSSLGGGRGYTF. DNA of the CDR3: TGTGCCAGCAGCTCTCTAGGGGGAGGTCGTGGCTACACCTTC.